Presented here are 21 T cell receptor beta chains from one specimen sequenced in a study of beta chain features in type 1 diabetes. Isolated RNA was reverse transcribed in full, so expressed TCRB transcripts were sequenced. TCRdb's table, derived via immunoSEQ multiplex PCR, lists solely in-frame clones and lacks some. The data show about 42,000 clones, approximately 49% seen once. The sequenced sample consisted of stem cell memory CD4+ T cells from blood. The receptor set was obtained from a woman in her thirties in good health.

J is TRBJ2-1 and V is TRBV18; 10 bases fit TRBD2. Germline values: CDR1 KGHSH, CDR2 LQKENI. CDR3 length: 16 amino acids. V lost 5 bases to trimming and J lost 3 bases; unmatched junction nucleotides: 7. The CDR3 DNA follows: TGTGCCAGCTCATACTCAGGACTAGCGGTCTACAATGAGCAGTTCTTC. This translates into CASSYSGLAVYNEQFF.

The rearrangement joins TRBV27 to TRBJ2-7, with 11 bases lining up with TRBD2. Germline V gene data show CDR1 as MNHEY and CDR2 as SMNVEV (reference sequence). This CDR3 region has 17 residues. Germline trimming cut 8 bases from V and 1 base from J; bases unmatched to any gene: 13. The CDR3 bases are TGTGCCAGCCCAAAGGCGCTAGCGGGAGGTAGGTCCTACGAGCAGTACTTC. Its translation is CASPKALAGGRSYEQYF.

The chain carries TRBV9 and TRBJ2-2; TRBD2 matches 8 bases. Germline CDR1 SGDLS, CDR2 YYNGEE. Germline trimming cut 1 base from V and 1 base from J; bases unmatched to any gene: 3. This CDR3 has 16 amino acids. In nucleotides, the CDR3 is TGTGCCAGCAGCGTACTGGGACTAGAGAACACCGGGGAGCTGTTTTTT. As protein: CASSVLGLENTGELFF.

The chain has TRBV7-2 and TRBJ2-7; D gene uncertain. V lost 5 bases and J 12 bases, leaving 20 bases between the germline ends. This CDR3 contains 13 residues. The germline CDR1 and CDR2 sequences are SGHTA and FQGNSA. This CDR3 is CASSQTLETRRYF. CDR3 bases: TGTGCCAGCAGCCAGACGCTAGAGACCCGGCGGTACTTC.

The chain uses TRBV10-3 and TRBJ2-3; TRBD2 is a possible D gene (6 bases). In germline, CDR1 is ENHRY, CDR2 SYGVKD. This CDR3 is 15 amino acids long. Trimming cost V 4 bases and J 5 bases, with 16 bases left between them. In DNA, the CDR3 is TGTGCCATCAGTGTTGGAGGGAGTGGCGAAGATACGCAGTATTTT. Protein sequence: CAISVGGSGEDTQYF.

The chain recombines TRBV5-4 with TRBJ1-1; D remains unclear. V was shortened by 0 bases and J by 2 bases, with 11 bases between the two germline ends. Germline-derived CDR1 and CDR2 are SGHNT and YYREEE (reference sequence). This CDR3 is built from 15 residues. CDR3 protein: CASSLAVRPNTEAFF. The DNA of the CDR3 is TGTGCCAGCAGCTTGGCAGTCAGGCCTAACACTGAAGCTTTCTTT. Full variable domain (outside the CDR3, taken from reference TRBV5-4 and TRBJ1-1): ETGVTQSPTHLIKTRGQQVTLRCSSQSGHNTVSWYQQALGQGPQFIFQYYREEENGRGNFPPRFSGLQFPNYSSELNVNALELDDSALYLCASSLAVRPNTEAFFGQGTRLTVV.

The sample holds a few counts of this clone. V is TRBV11-2 and J is TRBJ2-1; 11 bases are shared with TRBD2. Germline assignment: CDR1 SGHAT and CDR2 FQNNGV. Trimming took 4 bases from V and 10 from J; bases not matched to a gene: 9. The CDR3 loop spans 15 amino acids. CDR3 region: CASSSLLASGREQFF. The CDR3, as DNA: TGTGCCAGCAGCTCACTCCTGGCTAGCGGGAGGGAGCAGTTCTTC.

Note on this clone: The junction differs from germline at one of its ends, possibly a read error. The chain carries TRBV7-2 and TRBJ2-3, with D tentatively TRBD2 (5 bases). The CDR3 runs to 16 residues. Looked up from germline, CDR1 is SGHTA and CDR2 is FQGNSA. CDR3 sequence reads: CASRLASGRSTDTQYF. Written as DNA, the CDR3 is TGTGCCAGCAGGTTAGCATCTGGGAGAAGCACAGATACGCAGTATTTT.

The chain couples TRBV2 to TRBJ1-3; 9 nucleotides agree with TRBD1. CDR1 SNHLY and CDR2 FYNNEI come from the germline V gene. The CDR3 covers 20 residues. The V segment lost 1 base and the J segment 0 bases; nucleotides outside the gene matches: 13. The CDR3 DNA is TGTGCCAGCAGTGAAGGGGCGTGGACAGGGGCGGTCCGCTCTGGAAACACCATATATTTT. It specifies CASSEGAWTGAVRSGNTIYF.

The chain uses TRBV7-3 and TRBJ1-3; 8 bases line up with TRBD1. Germline lookup yields CDR1 SGHTA and CDR2 FQGTGA. V shed 5 bases and J 2 bases; nucleotides not matched to a gene: 2. The CDR3 totals 14 residues. The CDR3 spells CASSQTGAGNTIYF. CDR3 nucleotide sequence: TGTGCCAGCAGCCAGACAGGGGCTGGAAACACCATATATTTT.

The rearrangement joins TRBV7-2 to TRBJ2-5; 11 nucleotides match TRBD2. The germline V gene encodes CDR1 SGHTA and CDR2 FQGNSA. This CDR3 contains 16 residues. After removal of 5 bases from V and 1 base from J, the junction contained 6 bases not matched to a gene. CDR3 in amino acids: CASSGRLAGTQETQYF. The DNA of the CDR3 is TGTGCCAGCAGCGGTCGACTAGCGGGAACCCAAGAGACCCAGTACTTC. The full variable domain, its missing parts supplied by reference TRBV7-2 and TRBJ2-5, is GAGVSQSPSNKVTEKGKDVELRCDPISGHTALYWYRQSLGQGLEFLIYFQGNSAPDKSGLPSDRFSAERTGGSVSTLTIQRTQQEDSAVYLCASSGRLAGTQETQYFGPGTRLLVL.

The chain carries TRBV4-2 and TRBJ2-3; TRBD2 agrees at 9 bases. Germline CDR1 LGHNA, CDR2 YNFKEQ. V lost 6 bases to trimming and J lost 4 bases; unmatched junction nucleotides: 11. This CDR3 has 16 amino acids. CDR3 loop: CASSPEVAGVSDTQYF. CDR3 coding DNA: TGTGCCAGCAGTCCCGAAGTAGCGGGAGTCTCAGATACGCAGTATTTT.

This clone has just a few counts. The chain has TRBV7-8 and TRBJ2-1, with 7 nucleotides matching TRBD2. The CDR3 contains 16 residues. Germline V gene sequence: CDR1 SGHVS, CDR2 FQNEAQ. V dropped 0 bases and J dropped 6; count of bases not matched to a gene: 8. The CDR3 nucleotides read TGTGCCAGCAGCTTAGCGGGCGGGAGTCACGGCAATGAGCAGTTCTTC. This codes for CASSLAGGSHGNEQFF.

This clone was picked up one time. The V gene is TRBV28, the J gene TRBJ2-1; 12 positions agree with TRBD2. V lost 6 bases and J lost 10; bases outside the gene matches: 7. CDR1 and CDR2 (germline): MDHEN, SYDVKM. CDR3 length: 14 amino acids. CDR3 nucleotide sequence: TGTGCCAGCAGACCGGGACTAGCGGGTCGGGAGCAGTTCTTC. Translated, it gives CASRPGLAGREQFF.

This chain links TRBV5-1 with TRBJ2-3, with D possibly TRBD1 on 6 matching bases. Trimming left V 0 bases short and J 0 bases short, with 11 bases between. This CDR3 spans 16 amino acids. The germline V gene encodes CDR1 SGHRS and CDR2 YFSETQ. The CDR3 region is CASSLVQGLSTDTQYF. The CDR3 coding sequence is TGCGCCAGCAGCTTGGTCCAGGGGTTGAGCACAGATACGCAGTATTTT. The whole variable domain, filled in from reference TRBV5-1 and TRBJ2-3, reads KAGVTQTPRYLIKTRGQQVTLSCSPISGHRSVSWYQQTPGQGLQFLFEYFSETQRNKGNFPGRFSGRQFSNSRSEMNVSTLELGDSALYLCASSLVQGLSTDTQYFGPGTRLTVL.

The chain uses TRBV10-3 and TRBJ2-7; TRBD1 matches at 8 bases. V was pared by 2 bases and J by 2 bases, with 5 bases of the junction left unmatched. Germline assignment: CDR1 ENHRY and CDR2 SYGVKD. The CDR3 totals 15 residues. The CDR3 DNA is TGTGCCATCAGTGAGACCGGACAGGGTCCCTACGAGCAGTACTTC. It encodes CAISETGQGPYEQYF.

The chain has TRBV7-3 and TRBJ1-1; D uncertain. There are 15 residues in the CDR3. Germline V gene sequence: CDR1 SGHTA, CDR2 FQGTGA. V lost 4 bases, J lost 0 bases, and 12 bases lay in between. The CDR3 region has the DNA TGTGCCAGCAGCTCAAGCGGCAACATGAACACTGAAGCTTTCTTT. This encodes CASSSSGNMNTEAFF.

The rearrangement links TRBV7-2 to TRBJ2-3, with 12 bases lining up with TRBD2. Losses at the gene ends were 0 bases for V and 0 bases for J; bases not matched to a gene: 1. Looked up from germline, CDR1 is SGHTA and CDR2 is FQGNSA. CDR3 length equals 17 residues. This CDR3 is CASSLAGTSGSTDTQYF. The CDR3 DNA is TGTGCCAGCAGCTTAGCTGGGACTAGCGGGAGCACAGATACGCAGTATTTT.

The rearrangement uses TRBV18 and TRBJ1-4; 7 positions agree with TRBD1. V was pared by 5 bases and J by 8 bases, with 11 bases of the junction left unmatched. Germline loops: CDR1 KGHSH, CDR2 LQKENI. This CDR3 spans 15 amino acids. The CDR3 protein is CASSKRQGYDEKLFF. The CDR3 DNA reads TGTGCCAGCTCAAAGAGACAGGGTTACGACGAAAAACTGTTTTTT.

The chain links TRBV15 to TRBJ2-1; D remains unclear. The V and J ends lost 0 bases and 6 bases respectively, with 9 bases between them. This CDR3 has 14 amino acids. Germline V CDR1 and CDR2: LNHNV, YYDKDF (reference sequence). This CDR3 is CATSRDNGVNEQFF. The CDR3 region has the DNA TGTGCCACCAGCAGAGATAACGGAGTCAATGAGCAGTTCTTC. Based on the CDR3 plus reference TRBV15 and TRBJ2-1, the full variable domain is DAMVIQNPRYQVTQFGKPVTLSCSQTLNHNVMYWYQQKSSQAPKLLFHYYDKDFNNEADTPDNFQSRRPNTSFCFLDIRSPGLGDTAMYLCATSRDNGVNEQFFGPGTRLTVL.

This clone has a handful of counts. This chain connects TRBV7-2 to TRBJ2-7; TRBD1 might be the D (5 bases). There are 13 residues in the CDR3. Trimming stripped 5 bases from V and 3 bases from J, with 11 bases between. Germline lookup yields CDR1 SGHTA and CDR2 FQGNSA. The DNA of the CDR3 is TGTGCCAGCAGCCTCGACAGCTACTACGAGCAGTACTTC. Its translation is CASSLDSYYEQYF.